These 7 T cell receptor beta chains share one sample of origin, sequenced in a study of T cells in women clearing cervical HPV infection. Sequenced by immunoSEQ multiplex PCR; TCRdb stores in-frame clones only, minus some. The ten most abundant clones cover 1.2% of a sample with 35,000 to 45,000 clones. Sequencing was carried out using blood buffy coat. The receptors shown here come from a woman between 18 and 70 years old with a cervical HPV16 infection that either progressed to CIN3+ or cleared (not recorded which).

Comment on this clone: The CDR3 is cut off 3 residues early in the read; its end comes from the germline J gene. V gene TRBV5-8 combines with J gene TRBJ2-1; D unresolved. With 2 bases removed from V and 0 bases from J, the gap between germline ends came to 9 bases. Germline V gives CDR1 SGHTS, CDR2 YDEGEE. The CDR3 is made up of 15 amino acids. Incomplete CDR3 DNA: TGTGCCAGCAGCTTAATAGAGAGCTCCTACAATGAG. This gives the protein CASSLIESSYNE. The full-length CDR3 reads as CASSLIESSYNEQFF.

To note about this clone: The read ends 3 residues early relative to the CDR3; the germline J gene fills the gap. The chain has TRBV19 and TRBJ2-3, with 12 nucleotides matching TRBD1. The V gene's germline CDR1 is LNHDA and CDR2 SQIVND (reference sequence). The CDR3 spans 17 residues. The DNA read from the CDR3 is TGTGCCAGTAGTTCAGGGACAGGGGGCATGGGAAATCAGCCG. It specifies CASSSGTGGMGNQP. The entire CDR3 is CASSSGTGGMGNQPQYF. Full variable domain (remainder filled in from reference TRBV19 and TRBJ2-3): DGGITQSPKYLFRKEGQNVTLSCEQNLNHDAMYWYRQDPGQGLRLIYYSQIVNDFQKGDIAEGYSVSREKKESFPLTVTSAQKNPTAFYLCASSSGTGGMGNQPQYFGPGTRLTVL.

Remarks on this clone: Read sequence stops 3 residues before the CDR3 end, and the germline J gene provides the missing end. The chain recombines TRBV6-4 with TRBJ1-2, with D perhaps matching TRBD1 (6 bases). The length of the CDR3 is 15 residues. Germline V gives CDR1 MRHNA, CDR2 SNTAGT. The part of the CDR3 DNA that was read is TGTGCCAGCGGACTAGCGGGGGGCTCCTACAATGAC. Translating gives CASGLAGGSYND. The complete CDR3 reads CASGLAGGSYNDYTF.

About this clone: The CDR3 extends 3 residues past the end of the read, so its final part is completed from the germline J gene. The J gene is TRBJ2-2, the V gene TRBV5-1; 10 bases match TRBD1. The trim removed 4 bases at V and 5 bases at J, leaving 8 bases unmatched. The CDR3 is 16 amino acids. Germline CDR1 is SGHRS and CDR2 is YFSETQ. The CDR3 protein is CASSPGTGVKTGELFF. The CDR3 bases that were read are TGCGCCAGCAGCCCCGGGACAGGGGTAAAAACCGGGGAG.

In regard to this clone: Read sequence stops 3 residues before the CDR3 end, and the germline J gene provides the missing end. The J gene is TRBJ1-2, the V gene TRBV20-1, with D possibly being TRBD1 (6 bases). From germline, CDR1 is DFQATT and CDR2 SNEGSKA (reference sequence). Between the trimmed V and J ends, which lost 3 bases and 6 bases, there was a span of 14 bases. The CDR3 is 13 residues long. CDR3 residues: CSARRGGGDGYTF. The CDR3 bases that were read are TGCAGTGCTAGGAGGGGAGGGGGGGATGGC.

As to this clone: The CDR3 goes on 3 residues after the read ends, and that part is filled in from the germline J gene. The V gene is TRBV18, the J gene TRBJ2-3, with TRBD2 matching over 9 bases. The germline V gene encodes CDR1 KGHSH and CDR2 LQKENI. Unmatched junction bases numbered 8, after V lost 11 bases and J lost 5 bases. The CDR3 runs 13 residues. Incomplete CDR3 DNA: TGTGCCTCCAGAGTACTAGCGGGAGATACG. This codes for CASRVLAGDT. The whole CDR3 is CASRVLAGDTQYF.

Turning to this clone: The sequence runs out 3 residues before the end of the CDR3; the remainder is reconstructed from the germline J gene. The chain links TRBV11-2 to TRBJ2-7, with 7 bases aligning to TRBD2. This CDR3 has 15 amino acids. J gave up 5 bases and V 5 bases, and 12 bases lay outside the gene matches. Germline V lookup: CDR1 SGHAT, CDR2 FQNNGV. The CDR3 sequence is CASSPQGLRADEQYF. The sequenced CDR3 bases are TGTGCCAGCAGCCCCCAGGGACTACGGGCAGACGAG.